The following is a T cell receptor (beta chain) sequence with its context. This record comes from a study of blood T cell repertoires in COVID-19. The overall study: The study drew acute and convalescent COVID-19 samples from the United States, Italy and Spain. The cDNA or gDNA used as material had been derived from T cells, B-cell-depleted T cells, or PBMCs.

In the original analysis: Counts of nucleated cells, estimated from reference gene primer amplification, were obtained. Clones were read by immunoSEQ multiplex PCR, and TCRdb kept only the in-frame ones, dropping some. V, J and clone size were drawn from that table, and D and trimming were deduced from the DNA. Among some 180,000 clones listed, about 80% were seen once. The length of the CDR3 is 14 residues. Trimming left V 3 bases short and J 3 bases short, with 10 bases between. Germline lookup yields CDR1 LNHDA and CDR2 SQIVND (reference sequence). The receptor comes from a woman of 80 years or more with acute or convalescent COVID-19. The chain is built from TRBV19 and TRBJ2-3; D not resolved. Sequencing was done on a sample of peripheral blood. The CDR3 loop is CASSILAATDTQYF. The CDR3 DNA reads TGTGCCAGTAGTATCCTGGCGGCTACAGATACGCAGTATTTT. Variable domain in full (rest from reference TRBV19 and TRBJ2-3): DGGITQSPKYLFRKEGQNVTLSCEQNLNHDAMYWYRQDPGQGLRLIYYSQIVNDFQKGDIAEGYSVSREKKESFPLTVTSAQKNPTAFYLCASSILAATDTQYFGPGTRLTVL.